This T cell receptor (beta chain) was sequenced for a study of control samples from healthy donors and cancer patients. Sequencing used immunoSEQ multiplex PCR; TCRdb keeps in-frame clones, though not all of them. The sample lists 95,000 to 100,000 clones, approximately 90% seen once, with more than 7% in the top ten. The germline V and J ends were trimmed by 5 bases and 0 bases, with 11 bases remaining between them. Germline V gene sequence: CDR1 MDHEN, CDR2 SYDVKM. This CDR3 is 15 amino acids long. The source of this sequence is a man aged 25 to 40 in good health. This chain uses TRBV28 with TRBJ1-5; unclear D gene. The specimen was blood. Here the CDR3 DNA reads TGTGCCAGCAGTCTTCGACGGATTAGCAATCAGCCCCAGCATTTT. Its protein is CASSLRRISNQPQHF.